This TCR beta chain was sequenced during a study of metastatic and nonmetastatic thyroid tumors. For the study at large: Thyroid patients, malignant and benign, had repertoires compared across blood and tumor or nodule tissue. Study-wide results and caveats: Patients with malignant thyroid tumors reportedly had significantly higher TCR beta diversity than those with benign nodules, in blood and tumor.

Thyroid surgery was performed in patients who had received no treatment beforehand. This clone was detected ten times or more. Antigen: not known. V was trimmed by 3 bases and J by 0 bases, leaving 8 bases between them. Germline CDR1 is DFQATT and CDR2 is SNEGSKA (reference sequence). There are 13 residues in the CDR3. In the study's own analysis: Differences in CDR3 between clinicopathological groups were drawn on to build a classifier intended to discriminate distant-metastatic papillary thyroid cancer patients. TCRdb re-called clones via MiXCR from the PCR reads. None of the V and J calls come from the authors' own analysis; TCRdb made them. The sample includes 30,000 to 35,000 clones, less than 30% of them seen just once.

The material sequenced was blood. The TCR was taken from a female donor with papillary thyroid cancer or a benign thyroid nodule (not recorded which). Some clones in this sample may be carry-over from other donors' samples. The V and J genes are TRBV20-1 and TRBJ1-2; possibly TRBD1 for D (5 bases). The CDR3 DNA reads TGCAGTGCTAGGCAGACAGCTAACTATGGCTACACCTTC. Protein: CSARQTANYGYTF.